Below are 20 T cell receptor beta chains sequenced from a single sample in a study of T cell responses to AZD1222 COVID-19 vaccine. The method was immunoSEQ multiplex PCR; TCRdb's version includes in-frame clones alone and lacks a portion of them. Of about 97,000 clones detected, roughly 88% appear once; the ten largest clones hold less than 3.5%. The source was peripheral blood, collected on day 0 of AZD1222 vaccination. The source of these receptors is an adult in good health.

Written as DNA, the CDR3 is TGTGCCAGTAGTATGGGACAGCTGAACACTGAAGCTTTCTTT. Protein sequence: CASSMGQLNTEAFF. The rearrangement joins TRBV19 to TRBJ1-1, with 7 positions matching TRBD1. The germline CDR1 and CDR2 sequences are LNHDA and SQIVND (reference sequence). The CDR3 spans 14 residues. The J segment lost 0 bases and the V segment lost 3 bases, leaving 1 base of the junction unmatched.

The CDR3 DNA sequence: TGCGCCAGCAGTCGCGGGACAGGGTCCCAGAGCTCTGGAAACACCATATATTTT. Protein product: CASSRGTGSQSSGNTIYF. The gene calls are TRBV5-1 and TRBJ1-3; 9 positions agree with TRBD1. The CDR3 consists of 18 residues. V shed 5 bases and J 0 bases; nucleotides not matched to a gene: 12. The V gene's germline CDR1 is SGHRS and CDR2 YFSETQ.

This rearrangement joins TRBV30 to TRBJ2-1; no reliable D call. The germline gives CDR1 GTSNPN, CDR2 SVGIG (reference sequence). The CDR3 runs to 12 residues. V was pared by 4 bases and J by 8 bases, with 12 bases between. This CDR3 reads CAWTRWPDEQFF. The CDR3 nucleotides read TGTGCCTGGACTAGATGGCCCGATGAGCAGTTCTTC.

DNA for the CDR3: TGTGCCAGCAGTTTGATAGGGGGCGCCTATGGCTACACCTTC. Its protein product is CASSLIGGAYGYTF. The chain is built from TRBV28 and TRBJ1-2; 7 nucleotides align to TRBD1. Germline CDR1 and CDR2: MDHEN and SYDVKM. The ends lost 3 bases at V and 4 bases at J; junction bases unmatched: 5. CDR3 length: 14 amino acids.

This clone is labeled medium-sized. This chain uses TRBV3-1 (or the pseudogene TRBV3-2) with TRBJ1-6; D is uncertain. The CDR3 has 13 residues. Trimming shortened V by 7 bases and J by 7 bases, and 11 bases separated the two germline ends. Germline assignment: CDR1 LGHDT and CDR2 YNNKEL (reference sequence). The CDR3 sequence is CASNSNPNSPLHF. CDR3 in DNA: TGTGCCAGCAACTCAAACCCCAATTCACCCCTCCACTTT.

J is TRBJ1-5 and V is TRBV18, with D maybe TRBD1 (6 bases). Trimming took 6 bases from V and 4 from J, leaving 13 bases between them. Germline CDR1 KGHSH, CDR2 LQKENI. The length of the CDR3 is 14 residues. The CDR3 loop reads CASSQTGINQPQHF. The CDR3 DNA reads TGTGCCAGCTCTCAAACAGGGATTAATCAGCCCCAGCATTTT.

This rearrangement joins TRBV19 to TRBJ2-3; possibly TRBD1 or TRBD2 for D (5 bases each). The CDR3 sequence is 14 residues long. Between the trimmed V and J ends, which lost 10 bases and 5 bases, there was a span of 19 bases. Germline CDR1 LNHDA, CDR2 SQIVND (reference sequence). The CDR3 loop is CATRPGLNLDTQYF. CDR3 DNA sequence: TGTGCCACAAGACCGGGGCTGAACCTAGATACGCAGTATTTT.

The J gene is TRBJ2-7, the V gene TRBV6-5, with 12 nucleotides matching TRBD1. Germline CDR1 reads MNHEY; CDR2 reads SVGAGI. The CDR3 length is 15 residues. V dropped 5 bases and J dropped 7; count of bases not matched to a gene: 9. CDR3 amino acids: CASSHRDRGLGEQYF. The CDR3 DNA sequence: TGTGCCAGCAGTCACCGGGACAGGGGGCTGGGTGAGCAGTACTTC.

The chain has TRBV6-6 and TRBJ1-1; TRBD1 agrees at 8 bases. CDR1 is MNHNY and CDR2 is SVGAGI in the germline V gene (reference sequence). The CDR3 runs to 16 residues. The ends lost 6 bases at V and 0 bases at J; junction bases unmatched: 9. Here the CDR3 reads CASSPSGQGMNTEAFF. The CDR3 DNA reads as TGTGCCAGCAGCCCCTCCGGACAGGGAATGAACACTGAAGCTTTCTTT.

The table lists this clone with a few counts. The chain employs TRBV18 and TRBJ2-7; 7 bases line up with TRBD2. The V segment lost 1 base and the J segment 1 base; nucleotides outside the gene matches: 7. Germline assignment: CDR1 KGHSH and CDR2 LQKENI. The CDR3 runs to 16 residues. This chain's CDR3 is CASSPRDSGGSYEQYF. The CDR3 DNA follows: TGTGCCAGCTCACCACGGGACTCCGGGGGGTCCTACGAGCAGTACTTC.

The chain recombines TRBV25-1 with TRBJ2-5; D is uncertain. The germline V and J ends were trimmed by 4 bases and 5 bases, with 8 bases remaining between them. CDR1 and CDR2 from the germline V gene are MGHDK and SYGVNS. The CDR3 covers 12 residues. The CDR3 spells CASSGGGETQYF. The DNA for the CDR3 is TGTGCCAGCAGTGGCGGTGGGGAGACCCAGTACTTC. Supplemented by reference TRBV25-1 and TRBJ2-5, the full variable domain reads EADIYQTPRYLVIGTGKKITLECSQTMGHDKMYWYQQDPGMELHLIHYSYGVNSTEKGDLSSESTVSRIRTEHFPLTLESARPSHTSQYLCASSGGGETQYFGPGTRLLVL.

The CDR3 DNA reads TGCAGTGCTAGTGCGGTCGGGAGCTCCTACAATGAGCAGTTCTTC. Translating gives CSASAVGSSYNEQFF. The rearrangement uses TRBV20-1 and TRBJ2-1, with D tentatively TRBD2 (6 bases). This CDR3 comprises 15 residues. Germline-derived CDR1 and CDR2 are DFQATT and SNEGSKA (reference sequence). Trimming took 3 bases from V and 0 from J, leaving 12 bases between them.

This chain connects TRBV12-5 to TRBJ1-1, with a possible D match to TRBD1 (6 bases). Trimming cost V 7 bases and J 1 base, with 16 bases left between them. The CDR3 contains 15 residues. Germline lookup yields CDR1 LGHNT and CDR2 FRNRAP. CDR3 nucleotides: TGTGCTAGTGAGTCGGCAGGGGATCGGAACACTGAAGCTTTCTTT. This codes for CASESAGDRNTEAFF.

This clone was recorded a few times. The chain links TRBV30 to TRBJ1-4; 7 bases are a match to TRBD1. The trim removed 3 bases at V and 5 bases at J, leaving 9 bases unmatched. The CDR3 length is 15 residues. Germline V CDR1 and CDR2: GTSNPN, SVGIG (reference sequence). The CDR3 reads CAWRRRGPENEKLFF. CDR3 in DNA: TGTGCCTGGAGGAGGAGGGGGCCGGAAAATGAAAAACTGTTTTTT.

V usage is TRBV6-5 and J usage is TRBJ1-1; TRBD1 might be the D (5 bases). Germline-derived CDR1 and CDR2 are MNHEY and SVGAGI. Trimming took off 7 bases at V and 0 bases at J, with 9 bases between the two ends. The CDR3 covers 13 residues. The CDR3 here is CASITGVNTEAFF. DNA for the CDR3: TGTGCCAGCATCACAGGAGTGAACACTGAAGCTTTCTTT.

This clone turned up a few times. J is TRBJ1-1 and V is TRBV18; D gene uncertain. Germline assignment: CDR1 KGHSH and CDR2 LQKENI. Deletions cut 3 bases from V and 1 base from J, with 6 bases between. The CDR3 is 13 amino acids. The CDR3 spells CASSPDGNTEAFF. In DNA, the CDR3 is TGTGCCAGCTCACCGGATGGGAACACTGAAGCTTTCTTT.

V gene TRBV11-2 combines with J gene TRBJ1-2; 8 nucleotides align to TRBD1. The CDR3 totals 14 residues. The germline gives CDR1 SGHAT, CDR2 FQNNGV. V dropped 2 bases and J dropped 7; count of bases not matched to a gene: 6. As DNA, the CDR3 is TGTGCCAGCAGCTTATCTGGACAGGGAGGTGGCTACACCTTC. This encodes CASSLSGQGGGYTF.

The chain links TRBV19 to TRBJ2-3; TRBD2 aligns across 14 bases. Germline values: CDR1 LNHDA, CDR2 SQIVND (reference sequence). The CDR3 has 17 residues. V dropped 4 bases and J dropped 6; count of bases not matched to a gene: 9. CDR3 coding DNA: TGTGCCAGTAGTAGATCCGGGACTAGCGGGGGTGGGGATACGCAGTATTTT. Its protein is CASSRSGTSGGGDTQYF.

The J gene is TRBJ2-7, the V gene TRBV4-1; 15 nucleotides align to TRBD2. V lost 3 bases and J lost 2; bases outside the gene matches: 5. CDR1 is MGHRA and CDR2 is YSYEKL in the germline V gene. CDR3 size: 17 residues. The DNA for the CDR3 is TGCGCCAGCAGCCAGCAGGGACTAGCGGGGGGACCCTACGAGCAGTACTTC. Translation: CASSQQGLAGGPYEQYF.

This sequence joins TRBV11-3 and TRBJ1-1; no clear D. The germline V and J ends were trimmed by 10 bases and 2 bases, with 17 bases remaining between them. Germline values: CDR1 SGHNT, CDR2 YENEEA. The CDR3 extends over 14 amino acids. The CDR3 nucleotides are TGTGCCACCACGGAAGGGTCGGGAAACACTGAAGCTTTCTTT. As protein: CATTEGSGNTEAFF. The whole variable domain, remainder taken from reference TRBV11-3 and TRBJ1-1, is EAGVVQSPRYKIIEKKQPVAFWCNPISGHNTLYWYLQNLGQGPELLIRYENEEAVDDSQLPKDRFSAERLKGVDSTLKIQPAELGDSAVYLCATTEGSGNTEAFFGQGTRLTVV.